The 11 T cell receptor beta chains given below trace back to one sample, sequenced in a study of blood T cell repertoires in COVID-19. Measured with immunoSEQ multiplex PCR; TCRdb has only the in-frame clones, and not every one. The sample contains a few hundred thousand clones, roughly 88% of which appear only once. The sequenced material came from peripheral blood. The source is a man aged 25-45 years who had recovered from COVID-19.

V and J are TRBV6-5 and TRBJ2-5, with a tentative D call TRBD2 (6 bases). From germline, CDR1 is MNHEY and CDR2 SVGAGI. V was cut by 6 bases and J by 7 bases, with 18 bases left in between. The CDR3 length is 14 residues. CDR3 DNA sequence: TGTGCCAGCAGCCTGGGGACTCCAGAGGTGACCCAGTACTTC. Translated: CASSLGTPEVTQYF.

The chain's CDR3 is CARINRGNYEQYF. The CDR3 coding sequence is TGTGCCAGAATCAACCGGGGGAACTACGAGCAGTACTTC. The chain joins TRBV5-3 to TRBJ2-7, with D perhaps TRBD2 (6 bases). TRBV5-3 is an open reading frame, and its role is uncertain. This CDR3 spans 13 amino acids. Trimming took 6 bases from V and 3 from J, leaving 13 bases between them.

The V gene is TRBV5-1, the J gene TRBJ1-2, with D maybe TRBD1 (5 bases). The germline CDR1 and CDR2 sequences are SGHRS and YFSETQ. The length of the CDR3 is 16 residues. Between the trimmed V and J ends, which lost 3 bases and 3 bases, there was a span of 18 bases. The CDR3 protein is CASSWLGDSSHYGYTF. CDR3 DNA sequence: TGCGCCAGCAGCTGGCTGGGCGACAGTAGTCACTATGGCTACACCTTC.

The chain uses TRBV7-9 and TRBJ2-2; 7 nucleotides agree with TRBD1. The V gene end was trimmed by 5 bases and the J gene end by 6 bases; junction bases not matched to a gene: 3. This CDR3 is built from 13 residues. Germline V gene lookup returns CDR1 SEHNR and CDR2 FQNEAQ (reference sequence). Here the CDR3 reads CASSATGAGELFF. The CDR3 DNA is TGTGCCAGCAGCGCAACAGGGGCCGGGGAGCTGTTTTTT. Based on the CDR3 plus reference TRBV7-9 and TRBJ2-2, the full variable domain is DTGVSQNPRHKITKRGQNVTFRCDPISEHNRLYWYRQTLGQGPEFLTYFQNEAQLEKSRLLSDRFSAERPKGSFSTLEIQRTEQGDSAMYLCASSATGAGELFFGEGSRLTVL.

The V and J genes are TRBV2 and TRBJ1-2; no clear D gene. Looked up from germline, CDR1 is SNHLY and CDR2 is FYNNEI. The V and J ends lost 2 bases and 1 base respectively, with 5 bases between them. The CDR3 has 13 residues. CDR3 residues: CASSEPFNYGYTF. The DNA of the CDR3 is TGTGCCAGCAGTGAACCCTTTAACTATGGCTACACCTTC.

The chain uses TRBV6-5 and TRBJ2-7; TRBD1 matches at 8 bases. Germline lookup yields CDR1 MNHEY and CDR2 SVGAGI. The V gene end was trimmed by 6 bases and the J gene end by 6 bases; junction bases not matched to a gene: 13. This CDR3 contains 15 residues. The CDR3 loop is CASSTGGSARSEQYF. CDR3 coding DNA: TGTGCCAGCAGCACAGGGGGATCCGCAAGGTCCGAGCAGTACTTC.

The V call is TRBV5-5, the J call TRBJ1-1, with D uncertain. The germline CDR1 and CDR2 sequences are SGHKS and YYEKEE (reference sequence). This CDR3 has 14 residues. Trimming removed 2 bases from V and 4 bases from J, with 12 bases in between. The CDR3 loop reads CASSLEALFTEAFF. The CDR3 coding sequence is TGTGCCAGCAGCTTAGAAGCCCTGTTCACTGAAGCTTTCTTT.

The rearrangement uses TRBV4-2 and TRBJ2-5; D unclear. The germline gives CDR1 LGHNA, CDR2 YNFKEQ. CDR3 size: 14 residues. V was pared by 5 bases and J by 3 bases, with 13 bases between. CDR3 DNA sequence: TGTGCCAGCAGCATTAGTCTTTTCAAAGAGACCCAGTACTTC. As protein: CASSISLFKETQYF.

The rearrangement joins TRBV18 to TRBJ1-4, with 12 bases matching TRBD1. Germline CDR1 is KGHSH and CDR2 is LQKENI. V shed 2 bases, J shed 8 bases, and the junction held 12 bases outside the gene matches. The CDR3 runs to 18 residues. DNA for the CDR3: TGTGCCAGCTCACCAATACCGGGACAGGGGGCGCCGGGGGAAAAACTGTTTTTT. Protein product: CASSPIPGQGAPGEKLFF.

This CDR3 is CASSSWDRAGANVLTF. In DNA, the CDR3 is TGCGCCAGCAGCTCCTGGGACAGGGCTGGGGCCAACGTCCTGACTTTC. The J gene is TRBJ2-6, the V gene TRBV5-1, with 9 bases matching TRBD1. Germline V lookup: CDR1 SGHRS, CDR2 YFSETQ. The CDR3 has 16 amino acids. V shed 3 bases, J shed 2 bases, and the junction held 3 bases outside the gene matches.

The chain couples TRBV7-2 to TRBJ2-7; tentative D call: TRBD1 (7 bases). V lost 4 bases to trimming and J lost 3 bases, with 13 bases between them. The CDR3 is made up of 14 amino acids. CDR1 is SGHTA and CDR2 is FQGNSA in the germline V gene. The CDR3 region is CASSSQGGYYEQYF. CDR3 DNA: TGTGCCAGCAGCTCCCAGGGGGGATACTACGAGCAGTACTTC.